A single T cell receptor beta chain is shown here with its context. Its antigen is as yet unknown. Using its own MiXCR run on the reads, TCRdb lists one record per CDR3 protein. This repertoire shows approximately 300,000 distinct CDR3 sequences, 25% to 30% found once; its top ten account for around 20%. This entry belongs to a study of T cell repertoires in cytomegalovirus infection. In the study overall: Selected CMV epitopes included recently identified HLA-C-restricted ones as well as well-studied HLA-B-restricted ones. A matching HLA type, together with CMV infection, was signaled by public TCR beta signatures. Study-level results: Dominant in the ex vivo response were TCR beta clonotypes restricted by HLA-C and specific for CMV. Accumulated public TCR beta family frequency recognized individuals carrying CMV together with the relevant HLA.

V lost 3 bases and J lost 5, with 17 bases in between. Germline V gives CDR1 DFQATT, CDR2 SNEGSKA (reference sequence). This CDR3 has 14 residues. The specimen was cultured PBMCs, collected from culture after CMV antigen stimulation. The V call is TRBV20-1, the J call TRBJ2-7, with unresolved D. The TCR was taken from a human donor in good health (CMV status not recorded). Some clones in this sample may be carry-over from other donors' samples. The CDR3 bases are TGCAGTGCTAGGGGCCCGCGCGACCCGGACGAGCAGTACTTC. It is translated as CSARGPRDPDEQYF.